A single sample is the source of the 3 T cell receptor beta chains below, sequenced in a study of human T cells and chemical hapten exposure. Each CDR3 protein is one row after TCRdb ran MiXCR on the RACE reads. This table has tens of thousands of distinct CDR3 sequences, more than 6% appearing once. The time point is: patch test 1, 2 weeks after DPC sensitization. Treatment specified: therapeutic diphenylcyclopropenone sensitization with weekly scalp DPC. The total RNA was obtained from whole blood that was not fractionated. Material: whole blood, obtained in connection with sensitization to the hapten diphenylcyclopropenone (DPC). These receptor sequences come from a woman in her 30s with alopecia areata. Some clones in this sample may be carry-over from other donors' samples.

In regard to this clonotype: One base away lies a much larger clone, so this may be a sequencing read error. J is TRBJ2-7 and V is TRBV7-2; 10 bases are shared with TRBD2. This CDR3 spans 15 amino acids. Germline V CDR1 and CDR2: SGHTA, FQGNSA. This chain's CDR3 is CASRLLAGATYELYF. The CDR3 DNA is TGTGCCAGCAGACTTCTAGCGGGGGCGACCTACGAGCTGTACTTC.

The J gene is TRBJ1-2, the V gene TRBV27; unclear D gene. With 5 bases removed from V and 4 bases from J, the gap between germline ends came to 11 bases. The CDR3 sequence is 13 residues long. CDR1 is MNHEY and CDR2 is SMNVEV in the germline V gene (reference sequence). The CDR3 protein is CASSPGRSYGYTF. Written as DNA, the CDR3 is TGTGCCAGCAGTCCCGGACGGTCCTATGGCTACACCTTC.

This chain joins TRBV6-2 or TRBV6-3 and TRBJ2-2, with 11 bases aligning to TRBD1. V was pared by 7 bases and J by 3 bases, with 10 bases of the junction left unmatched. Germline V lookup: CDR1 MNHEY, CDR2 SVGEGT. CDR3 size: 17 residues. CDR3 region: CASTRRTGQGDTGELFF. CDR3 sequence (DNA): TGTGCCAGCACTAGACGGACGGGACAGGGGGACACCGGGGAGCTGTTTTTT.